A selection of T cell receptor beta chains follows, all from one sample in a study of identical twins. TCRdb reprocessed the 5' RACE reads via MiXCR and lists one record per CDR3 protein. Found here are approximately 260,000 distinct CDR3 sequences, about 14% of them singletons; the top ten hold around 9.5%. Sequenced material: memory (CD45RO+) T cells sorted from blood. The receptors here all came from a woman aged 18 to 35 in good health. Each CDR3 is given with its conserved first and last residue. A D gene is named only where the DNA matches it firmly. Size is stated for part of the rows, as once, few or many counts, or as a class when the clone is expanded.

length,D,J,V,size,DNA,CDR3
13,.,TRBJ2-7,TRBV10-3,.,TGTGCCATCTCGACAGCGATCTCCTACGAGCAGTACTTC,CAISTAISYEQYF
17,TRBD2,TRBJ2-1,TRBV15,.,TGTGCCACCAGCAGAGATGTGGGCGGGAGGGCCGGGGATGAGCAGTTCTTC,CATSRDVGGRAGDEQFF
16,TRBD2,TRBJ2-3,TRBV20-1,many,TGCAGTGCTCCAAACCGACTAGCGGTTAGCACAGATACGCAGTATTTT,CSAPNRLAVSTDTQYF
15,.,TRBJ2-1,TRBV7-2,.,TGTGCCAGCAGCCCGGGGCCTAGCTCCTACAATGAGCAGTTCTTC,CASSPGPSSYNEQFF
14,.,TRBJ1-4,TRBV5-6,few,TGTGCCAGCGCTCTCATTGCAACTAATGAAAAACTGTTTTTT,CASALIATNEKLFF
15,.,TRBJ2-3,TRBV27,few,TGTGCCAGCAGTTTAGACGTTGGAGTCTCAGATACGCAGTATTTT,CASSLDVGVSDTQYF
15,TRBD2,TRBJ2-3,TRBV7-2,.,TGTGCCAGCAGCTTCTGGAGCGGGAGAACAGATACGCAGTATTTT,CASSFWSGRTDTQYF
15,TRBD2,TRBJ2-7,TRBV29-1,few,TGCAGCGTCCGCCGAATAGCGGGAGGAGGGTACGAGCAGTACTTC,CSVRRIAGGGYEQYF
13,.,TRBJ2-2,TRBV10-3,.,TGTGCCAGCCTGGGGTTGAACACCGGGGAGCTGTTTTTT,CASLGLNTGELFF
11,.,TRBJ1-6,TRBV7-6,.,TGTGCGCTTCTTGCCGATTCACCCCTCCACTTT,CALLADSPLHF
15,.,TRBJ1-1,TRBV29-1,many,TGCAGCGTCGCGGCAGGGTGGGCTATGAACACTGAAGCTTTCTTT,CSVAAGWAMNTEAFF
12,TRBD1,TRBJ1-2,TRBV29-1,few,TGCAGCGCTTCGGCGGAGGACAGGGTCTACACCTTC,CSASAEDRVYTF
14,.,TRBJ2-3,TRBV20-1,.,TGCAGTGCCTCTTCCGGGGCCCCGTTAGATACGCAGTATTTT,CSASSGAPLDTQYF
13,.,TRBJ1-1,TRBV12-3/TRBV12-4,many,TGTGCCAGCAGTTTTAACGGTGAGACTGAAGCTTTCTTT,CASSFNGETEAFF
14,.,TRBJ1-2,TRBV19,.,TGTGCCAGTAGTCTCGGAGAAGGGATAGGTGGCTACACCTTC,CASSLGEGIGGYTF
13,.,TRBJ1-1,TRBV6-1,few,TGTGCCAGCCGCGCGGGGGGGATCGGGAGAGCTTTCTTT,CASRAGGIGRAFF
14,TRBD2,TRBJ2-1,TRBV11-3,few,TGTGCCAGCGTGCTACTAGCGGGGGGAAATGAGCAGTTCTTC,CASVLLAGGNEQFF
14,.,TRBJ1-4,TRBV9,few,TGTGCCAGCAGCGACGATGGGACGGCAGAAAAACTGTTTTTT,CASSDDGTAEKLFF
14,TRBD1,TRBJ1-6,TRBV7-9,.,TGTGCCAGCAGCTTGGGACAGGCGGGTTCACCCCTCCACTTT,CASSLGQAGSPLHF
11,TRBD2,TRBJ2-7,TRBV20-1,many,TGCAGTGCACGACTAGCATACGAGCAGTACTTC,CSARLAYEQYF
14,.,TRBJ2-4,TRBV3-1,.,TGTGCCAGCAGCCAAGCGGGGGTAAAGGACATTCAGTACTTC,CASSQAGVKDIQYF
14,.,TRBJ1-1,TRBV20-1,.,TGCAGTGCTAGAGGGCTCCAGGGATACACTGAAGCTTTCTTT,CSARGLQGYTEAFF
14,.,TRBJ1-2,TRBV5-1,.,TGCGCCAGCAGCCTTACAACAGGGACCTATGGCTACACCTTC,CASSLTTGTYGYTF
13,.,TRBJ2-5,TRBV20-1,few,TGCAGTGCTAGAGTTGGTCCCAAAGAGACCCAGTACTTC,CSARVGPKETQYF
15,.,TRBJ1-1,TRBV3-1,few,TGTGCCAGCAGCCCGAAGACACTCATTGGCGCTGAAGCTTTCTTT,CASSPKTLIGAEAFF
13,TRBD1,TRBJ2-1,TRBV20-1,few,TGCAGTGCTAGGAGGACAGGGACTAATGAGCAGTTCTTC,CSARRTGTNEQFF
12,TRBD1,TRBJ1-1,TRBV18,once,TGTGCCAGCGCGGGACAGCGAACTGAAGCTTTCTTT,CASAGQRTEAFF
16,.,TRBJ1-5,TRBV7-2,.,TGTGCCAGCAGCTTAGTAATGAGCGCCATCAATCAGCCCCAGCATTTT,CASSLVMSAINQPQHF
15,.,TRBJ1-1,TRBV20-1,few,TGCAGTGCTACCCCTAGGCGGGGGGCGCGGACTGAAGCTTTCTTT,CSATPRRGARTEAFF
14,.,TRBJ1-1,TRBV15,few,TGTGCCACCAGCAGGGCAAATCCGGGCACTGAAGCTTTCTTT,CATSRANPGTEAFF
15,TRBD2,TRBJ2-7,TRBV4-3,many,TGCGCCAGCAGCCAGTCGTCTAGCGGGAGAGGGGAGCAGTACTTC,CASSQSSSGRGEQYF
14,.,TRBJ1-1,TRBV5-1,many,TGCGCCAGCAGCACCAGGCCACCGAACACTGAAGCTTTCTTT,CASSTRPPNTEAFF
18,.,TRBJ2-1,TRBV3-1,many,TGTGCCAGCAGCCGTACCTCGCCCCGGTCAAGCTCCTACAATGAGCAGTTCTTC,CASSRTSPRSSSYNEQFF
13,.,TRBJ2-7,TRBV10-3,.,TGTGCCATCAGTGAGTCTTGGGGACGGGAGCAGTACTTC,CAISESWGREQYF
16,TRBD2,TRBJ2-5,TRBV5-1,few,TGCGCCAGCAGCTTCCGCACTAGCGGGAGAGGAGAGACCCAGTACTTC,CASSFRTSGRGETQYF
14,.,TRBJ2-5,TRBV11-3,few,TGTGCCAGCAGCTTTAGTTTTGGAGCAGAGACCCAGTACTTC,CASSFSFGAETQYF